Below are 18 T cell receptor beta chains sequenced from a single sample in a study of siplizumab effects on memory and regulatory T cells. TCRdb's copy holds only in-frame clones and misses some; the assay was immunoSEQ multiplex PCR. This repertoire shows some 120,000 clones, about 95% found once; its top ten account for under 2%. Source material: non-Treg CD4+ T cells sorted from blood. All receptors come from a human donor in good health.

In the case of this clone: At one end the junction does not follow the germline gene, possibly because of a read error. The CDR3 DNA reads TGTGCCAGCAGTTACCGGGCAGGGGGCAACCAGCCCCAGCATTTT. It specifies CASSYRAGGNQPQHF. This chain uses TRBV6-6 with TRBJ1-5; TRBD1 matches at 8 bases. The CDR3 loop spans 15 amino acids. Germline V gene data show CDR1 as MNHNY and CDR2 as SVGAGI (reference sequence).

The chain links TRBV6-6 to TRBJ1-2; weak D call: TRBD1 (6 bases). Germline V lookup: CDR1 MNHNY, CDR2 SVGAGI (reference sequence). V lost 7 bases, J lost 0 bases, and 15 bases lay in between. The CDR3 is 15 residues long. The CDR3 is CASTTGSSANYGYTF. CDR3 nucleotide sequence: TGTGCCAGCACCACAGGGAGCTCTGCTAACTATGGCTACACCTTC.

The J gene is TRBJ2-7, the V gene TRBV7-2; 10 bases agree with TRBD1. V lost 5 bases and J lost 4; bases outside the gene matches: 5. The CDR3 totals 14 residues. Germline CDR1 reads SGHTA; CDR2 reads FQGNSA. The CDR3 bases are TGTGCCAGCAGCGTCGACAGGGGGCTATACGAGCAGTACTTC. The encoded protein is CASSVDRGLYEQYF.

The J gene is TRBJ2-7, the V gene TRBV7-2, with unresolved D. Trimming pared 1 base from V and 4 bases from J, leaving 8 bases between. Germline values: CDR1 SGHTA, CDR2 FQGNSA. The CDR3 covers 13 residues. Here the CDR3 reads CASSLGVGYEQYF. In DNA, the CDR3 is TGTGCCAGCAGCTTAGGGGTGGGTTACGAGCAGTACTTC.

This chain links TRBV2 with TRBJ1-1; 7 nucleotides align to TRBD1. The CDR3 totals 15 residues. Germline CDR1 and CDR2: SNHLY and FYNNEI. J was trimmed by 3 bases and V by 8 bases; bases with no gene match: 12. CDR3 nucleotide sequence: TGTGCCAGCGACAGGGACATGGAGTGGGACACTGAAGCTTTCTTT. Its translation: CASDRDMEWDTEAFF. Together with reference TRBV2 and TRBJ1-1, the CDR3 gives the full variable domain: EPEVTQTPSHQVTQMGQEVILRCVPISNHLYFYWYRQILGQKVEFLVSFYNNEISEKSEIFDDQFSVERPDGSNFTLKIRSTKLEDSAMYFCASDRDMEWDTEAFFGQGTRLTVV.

The V gene is TRBV28, the J gene TRBJ1-2, with 12 bases matching TRBD1. This CDR3 comprises 18 residues. V shed 5 bases and J 6 bases; nucleotides not matched to a gene: 16. In germline, CDR1 is MDHEN, CDR2 SYDVKM. As DNA, the CDR3 is TGTGCCAGCAGTGTCCATTGGGGACAGGGGGCTGATATCGATGGCTACACCTTC. Its protein is CASSVHWGQGADIDGYTF.

The count of this clone is one. This chain joins TRBV5-5 and TRBJ2-5; TRBD1 agrees at 10 bases. Germline CDR1 reads SGHKS; CDR2 reads YYEKEE (reference sequence). V dropped 7 bases and J dropped 5; count of bases not matched to a gene: 8. The CDR3 runs 14 residues. CDR3 loop: CASRDRGNQETQYF. Here the CDR3 DNA reads TGTGCCAGCCGGGACAGGGGAAATCAGGAGACCCAGTACTTC.

The gene calls are TRBV10-2 and TRBJ2-7, with D uncertain. The CDR3 runs 11 residues. The V gene's germline CDR1 is WSHSY and CDR2 SAAADI. Trimming pared 6 bases from V and 6 bases from J, leaving 9 bases between. The CDR3 DNA reads TGCGCCAGCAGCCCCAGAGTCGAGCAGTACTTC. Residues: CASSPRVEQYF.

The genes are TRBV28 and TRBJ1-1; possible D gene TRBD1, 5 bases. V was trimmed by 7 bases and J by 10 bases, leaving 25 bases between them. The CDR3 has 15 residues. Germline-derived CDR1 and CDR2 are MDHEN and SYDVKM. The CDR3 region is CASIYNRDGGVGAFF. The CDR3 DNA sequence: TGTGCCAGCATCTATAACCGGGACGGGGGAGTTGGAGCTTTCTTT.

The V and J genes are TRBV18 and TRBJ2-3, with TRBD2 identical over 13 bases. CDR3 size: 16 residues. V lost 3 bases to trimming and J lost 5 bases; unmatched junction nucleotides: 5. Germline CDR1 reads KGHSH; CDR2 reads LQKENI. CDR3 in DNA: TGTGCCAGCTCACCCCGGACTAGCGGGGGCTTAGATACGCAGTATTTT. Translated, it gives CASSPRTSGGLDTQYF. Full variable domain (remainder filled in from reference TRBV18 and TRBJ2-3): NAGVMQNPRHLVRRRGQEARLRCSPMKGHSHVYWYRQLPEEGLKFMVYLQKENIIDESGMPKERFSAEFPKEGPSILRIQQVVRGDSAAYFCASSPRTSGGLDTQYFGPGTRLTVL.

This rearrangement joins TRBV5-1 to TRBJ1-2, with a tentative D call TRBD1 (5 bases). Germline V gene lookup returns CDR1 SGHRS and CDR2 YFSETQ. Trimming took off 0 bases at V and 4 bases at J, with 13 bases between the two ends. The CDR3 has 15 amino acids. The CDR3 nucleotides are TGCGCCAGCAGCTTGGCGCTGGGGACCAGCTATGGCTACACCTTC. This codes for CASSLALGTSYGYTF.

The chain uses TRBV18 and TRBJ1-1; D not resolved. This CDR3 has 13 residues. The V and J ends lost 3 bases and 0 bases respectively, with 5 bases between them. Germline assignment: CDR1 KGHSH and CDR2 LQKENI. CDR3 bases: TGTGCCAGCTCACCTCTTGTGAACACTGAAGCTTTCTTT. This translates into CASSPLVNTEAFF.

The V call is TRBV2, the J call TRBJ2-7, with 7 bases matching TRBD1. This CDR3 comprises 14 residues. The V gene end was trimmed by 7 bases and the J gene end by 9 bases; junction bases not matched to a gene: 15. Germline CDR1 is SNHLY and CDR2 is FYNNEI. The CDR3 region has the DNA TGTGCCAGCACTCCCGGGACAGCGCCAAGGGGGCAGTACTTC. Protein: CASTPGTAPRGQYF.

V gene TRBV6-6 combines with J gene TRBJ2-1, with 8 bases fitting TRBD2. CDR3 length equals 16 residues. CDR1 is MNHNY, CDR2 SVGAGI, per germline (reference sequence). Trimming cost V 6 bases and J 0 bases; bases outside gene matches: 7. CDR3 DNA sequence: TGTGCCAGCAGCTCACATAGCGGGGACTCCTACAATGAGCAGTTCTTC. Protein product: CASSSHSGDSYNEQFF.

The CDR3 here is CASTLAGRTYNEQFF. Here the CDR3 DNA reads TGTGCCAGCACCTTAGCGGGGAGGACCTACAATGAGCAGTTCTTC. This sequence joins TRBV5-4 and TRBJ2-1; 8 bases are shared with TRBD2. The CDR3 spans 15 residues. V was pared by 6 bases and J by 2 bases, with 7 bases of the junction left unmatched. Germline CDR1 reads SGHNT; CDR2 reads YYREEE (reference sequence). Looking up the rest from reference TRBV5-4 and TRBJ2-1 gives the full variable domain: ETGVTQSPTHLIKTRGQQVTLRCSSQSGHNTVSWYQQALGQGPQFIFQYYREEENGRGNFPPRFSGLQFPNYSSELNVNALELDDSALYLCASTLAGRTYNEQFFGPGTRLTVL.

The rearrangement uses TRBV2 and TRBJ2-5; the match to TRBD2 covers 7 bases. V lost 1 base and J lost 4; bases outside the gene matches: 12. This CDR3 is built from 17 residues. Germline values: CDR1 SNHLY, CDR2 FYNNEI. The CDR3: CASSEEFGGSFRETQYF. The CDR3 coding sequence is TGTGCCAGCAGTGAAGAGTTTGGCGGGAGTTTTCGAGAGACCCAGTACTTC.

This clone was seen only once. The rearrangement uses TRBV2 and TRBJ1-2, with D uncertain. CDR1 and CDR2 from the germline V gene are SNHLY and FYNNEI. The length of the CDR3 is 14 residues. V was trimmed by 5 bases and J by 4 bases, leaving 14 bases between them. Written as DNA, the CDR3 is TGTGCCAGCAGTCCAAGCCAAAAACCCTATGGCTACACCTTC. It specifies CASSPSQKPYGYTF.

This sequence joins TRBV6-6 and TRBJ2-7; perhaps TRBD2 as D (6 bases). The CDR3 spans 15 residues. The ends were cut back, 2 bases at V and 2 bases at J, with 13 bases in the middle. Germline lookup yields CDR1 MNHNY and CDR2 SVGAGI (reference sequence). The CDR3 spells CASSYQYGGPYEQYF. CDR3 coding DNA: TGTGCCAGCAGTTACCAATACGGGGGTCCCTACGAGCAGTACTTC.